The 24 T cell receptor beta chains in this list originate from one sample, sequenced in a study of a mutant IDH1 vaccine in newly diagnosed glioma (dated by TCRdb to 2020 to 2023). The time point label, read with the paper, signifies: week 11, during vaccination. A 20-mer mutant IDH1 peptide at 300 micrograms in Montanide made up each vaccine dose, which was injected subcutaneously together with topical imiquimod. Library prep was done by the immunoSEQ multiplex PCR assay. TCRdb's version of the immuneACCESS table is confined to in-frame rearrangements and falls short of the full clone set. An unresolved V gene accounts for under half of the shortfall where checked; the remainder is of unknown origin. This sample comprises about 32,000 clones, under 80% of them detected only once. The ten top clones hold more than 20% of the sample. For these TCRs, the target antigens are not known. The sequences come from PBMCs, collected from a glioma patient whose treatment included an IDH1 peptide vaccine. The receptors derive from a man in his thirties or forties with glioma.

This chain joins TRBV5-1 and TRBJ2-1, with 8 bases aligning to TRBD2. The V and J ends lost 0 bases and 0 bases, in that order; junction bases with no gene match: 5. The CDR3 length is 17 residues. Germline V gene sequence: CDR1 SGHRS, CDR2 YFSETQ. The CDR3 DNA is TGCGCCAGCAGCTTGGCCCTAGCGGGTAACTCCTACAATGAGCAGTTCTTC. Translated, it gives CASSLALAGNSYNEQFF.

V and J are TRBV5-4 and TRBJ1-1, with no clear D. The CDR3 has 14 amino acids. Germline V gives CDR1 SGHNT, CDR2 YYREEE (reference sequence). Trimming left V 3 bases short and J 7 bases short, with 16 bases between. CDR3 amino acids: CASSSTVQHGEAFF. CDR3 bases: TGTGCCAGCAGCTCCACAGTTCAGCACGGTGAAGCTTTCTTT.

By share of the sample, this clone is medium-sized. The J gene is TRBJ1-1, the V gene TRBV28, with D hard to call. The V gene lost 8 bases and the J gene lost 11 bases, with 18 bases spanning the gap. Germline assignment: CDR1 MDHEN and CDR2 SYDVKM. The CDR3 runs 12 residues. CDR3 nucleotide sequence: TGTGCCAGCTCCCCCCCGGACCGTTCGGCTTTCTTT. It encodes CASSPPDRSAFF.

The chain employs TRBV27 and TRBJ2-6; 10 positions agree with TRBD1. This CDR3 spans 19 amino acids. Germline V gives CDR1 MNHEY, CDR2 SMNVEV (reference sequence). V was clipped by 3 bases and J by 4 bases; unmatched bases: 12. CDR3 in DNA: TGTGCCAGCAGTTTCGGCGGGACAGGGGTGACTCTGGGGGCCAACGTCCTGACTTTC. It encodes CASSFGGTGVTLGANVLTF.

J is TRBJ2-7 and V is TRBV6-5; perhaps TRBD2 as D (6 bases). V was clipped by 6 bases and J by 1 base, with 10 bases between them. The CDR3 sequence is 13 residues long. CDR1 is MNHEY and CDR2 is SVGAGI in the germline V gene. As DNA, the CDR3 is TGTGCCAGCAGGCGGACTACTTCCTACGAGCAGTACTTC. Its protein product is CASRRTTSYEQYF.

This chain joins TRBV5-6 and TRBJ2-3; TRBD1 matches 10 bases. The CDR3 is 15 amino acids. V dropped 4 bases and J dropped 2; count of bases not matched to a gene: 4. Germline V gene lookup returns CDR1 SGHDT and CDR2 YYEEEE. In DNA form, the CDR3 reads TGTGCCAGCAGCGGGGGGACAGGGGTCACAGATACGCAGTATTTT. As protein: CASSGGTGVTDTQYF.

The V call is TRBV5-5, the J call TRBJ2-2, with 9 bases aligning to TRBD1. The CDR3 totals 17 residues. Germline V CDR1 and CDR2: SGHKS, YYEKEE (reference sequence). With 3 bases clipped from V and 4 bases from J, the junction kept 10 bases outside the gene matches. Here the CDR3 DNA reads TGTGCCAGCAGCTCGCTAAAACAGGGGGCGGTCACCGGGGAGCTGTTTTTT. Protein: CASSSLKQGAVTGELFF.

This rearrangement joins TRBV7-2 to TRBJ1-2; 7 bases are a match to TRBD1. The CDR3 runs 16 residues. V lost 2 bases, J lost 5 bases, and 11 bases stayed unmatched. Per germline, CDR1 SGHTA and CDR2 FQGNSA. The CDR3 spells CASSLSLDRAAYGYTF. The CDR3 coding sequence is TGTGCCAGCAGCTTATCATTAGACAGGGCGGCGTATGGCTACACCTTC.

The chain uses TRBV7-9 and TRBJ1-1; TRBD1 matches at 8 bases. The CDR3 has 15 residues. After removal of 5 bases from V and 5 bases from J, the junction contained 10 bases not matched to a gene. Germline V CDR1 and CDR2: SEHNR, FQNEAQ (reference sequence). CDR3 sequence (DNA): TGTGCCAGCAGCCAACGGACAGGGTTAAAGACTGAAGCTTTCTTT. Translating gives CASSQRTGLKTEAFF. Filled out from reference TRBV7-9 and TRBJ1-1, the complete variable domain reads DTGVSQNPRHKITKRGQNVTFRCDPISEHNRLYWYRQTLGQGPEFLTYFQNEAQLEKSRLLSDRFSAERPKGSFSTLEIQRTEQGDSAMYLCASSQRTGLKTEAFFGQGTRLTVV.

Written as DNA, the CDR3 is TGTGCCAGCAGCGTAGGCATCTCTGGAAACACCATATATTTT. Protein: CASSVGISGNTIYF. This chain connects TRBV9 to TRBJ1-3; D not certain. CDR1 and CDR2 from the germline V gene are SGDLS and YYNGEE. The CDR3 contains 14 residues. Trimming took 0 bases from V and 0 from J, leaving 4 bases between them.

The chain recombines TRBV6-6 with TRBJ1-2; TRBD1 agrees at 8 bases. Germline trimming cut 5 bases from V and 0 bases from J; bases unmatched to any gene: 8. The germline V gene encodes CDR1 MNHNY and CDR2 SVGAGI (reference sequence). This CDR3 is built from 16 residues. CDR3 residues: CASSPYLGQANYGYTF. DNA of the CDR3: TGTGCCAGCAGTCCGTACTTGGGACAGGCTAACTATGGCTACACCTTC.

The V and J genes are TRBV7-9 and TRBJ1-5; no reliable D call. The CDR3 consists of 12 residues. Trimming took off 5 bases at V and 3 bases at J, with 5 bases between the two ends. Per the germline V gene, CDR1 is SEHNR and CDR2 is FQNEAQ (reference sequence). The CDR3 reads CASSPDNQPQHF. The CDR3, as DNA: TGTGCCAGCAGCCCCGACAATCAGCCCCAGCATTTT.

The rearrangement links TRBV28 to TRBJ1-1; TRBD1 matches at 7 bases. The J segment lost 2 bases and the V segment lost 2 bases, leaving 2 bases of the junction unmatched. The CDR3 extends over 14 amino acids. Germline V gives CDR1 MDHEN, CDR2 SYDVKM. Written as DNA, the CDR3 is TGTGCCAGCAGTTTAACAGGGGCCAACACTGAAGCTTTCTTT. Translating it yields CASSLTGANTEAFF.

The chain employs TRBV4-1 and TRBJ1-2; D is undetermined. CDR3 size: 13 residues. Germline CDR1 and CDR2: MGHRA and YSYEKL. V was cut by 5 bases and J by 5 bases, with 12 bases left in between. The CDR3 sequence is CASSFRREYGYTF. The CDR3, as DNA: TGCGCCAGCAGCTTCCGTAGGGAGTATGGCTACACCTTC.

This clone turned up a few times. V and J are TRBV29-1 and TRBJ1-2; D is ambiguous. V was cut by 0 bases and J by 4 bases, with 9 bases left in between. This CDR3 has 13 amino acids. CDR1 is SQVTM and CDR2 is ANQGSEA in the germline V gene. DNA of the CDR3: TGCAGCGTTGAAGATCGGAGTCTCTATGGCTACACCTTC. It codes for CSVEDRSLYGYTF.

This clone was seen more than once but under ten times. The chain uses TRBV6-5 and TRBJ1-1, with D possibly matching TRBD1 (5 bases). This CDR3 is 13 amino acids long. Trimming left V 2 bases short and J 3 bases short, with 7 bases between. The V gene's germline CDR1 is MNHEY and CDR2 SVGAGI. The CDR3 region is CASSYGGDTEAFF. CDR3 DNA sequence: TGTGCCAGCAGTTACGGGGGGGACACTGAAGCTTTCTTT.

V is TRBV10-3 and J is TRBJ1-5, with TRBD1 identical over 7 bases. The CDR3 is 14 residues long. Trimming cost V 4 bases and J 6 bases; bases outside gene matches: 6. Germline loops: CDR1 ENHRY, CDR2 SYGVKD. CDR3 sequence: CAISGQGGGQPQHF. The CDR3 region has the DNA TGTGCCATCAGTGGACAGGGAGGCGGTCAGCCCCAGCATTTT.

Here the CDR3 reads CASSPGQGIQETQYF. As DNA, the CDR3 is TGTGCCAGCAGCCCAGGACAGGGCATTCAAGAGACCCAGTACTTC. The chain joins TRBV7-2 to TRBJ2-5, with TRBD1 identical over 8 bases. The CDR3 sequence is 15 residues long. Germline V gene data show CDR1 as SGHTA and CDR2 as FQGNSA. Trimming cost V 5 bases and J 2 bases; bases outside gene matches: 7.

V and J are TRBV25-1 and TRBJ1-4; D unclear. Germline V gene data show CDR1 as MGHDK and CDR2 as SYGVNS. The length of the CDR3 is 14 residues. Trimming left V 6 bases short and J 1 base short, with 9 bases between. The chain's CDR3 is CASSRRGTNEKLFF. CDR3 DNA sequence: TGTGCCAGCAGCCGCCGGGGAACTAATGAAAAACTGTTTTTT. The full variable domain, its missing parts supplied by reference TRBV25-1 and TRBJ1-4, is EADIYQTPRYLVIGTGKKITLECSQTMGHDKMYWYQQDPGMELHLIHYSYGVNSTEKGDLSSESTVSRIRTEHFPLTLESARPSHTSQYLCASSRRGTNEKLFFGSGTQLSVL.

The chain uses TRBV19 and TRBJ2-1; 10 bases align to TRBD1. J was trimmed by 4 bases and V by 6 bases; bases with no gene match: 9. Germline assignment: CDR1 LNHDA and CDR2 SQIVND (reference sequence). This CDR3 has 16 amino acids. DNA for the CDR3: TGTGCCAGTAGGGCCGACAGGGGGCTACAATACAATGAGCAGTTCTTC. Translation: CASRADRGLQYNEQFF. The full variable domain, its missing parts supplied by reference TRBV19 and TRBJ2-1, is DGGITQSPKYLFRKEGQNVTLSCEQNLNHDAMYWYRQDPGQGLRLIYYSQIVNDFQKGDIAEGYSVSREKKESFPLTVTSAQKNPTAFYLCASRADRGLQYNEQFFGPGTRLTVL.

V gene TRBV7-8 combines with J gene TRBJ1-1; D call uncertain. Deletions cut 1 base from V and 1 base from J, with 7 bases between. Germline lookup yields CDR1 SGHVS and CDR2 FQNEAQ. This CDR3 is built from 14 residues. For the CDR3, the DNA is TGTGCCAGCAGCTTAGTATACAGGAACACTGAAGCTTTCTTT. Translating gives CASSLVYRNTEAFF.

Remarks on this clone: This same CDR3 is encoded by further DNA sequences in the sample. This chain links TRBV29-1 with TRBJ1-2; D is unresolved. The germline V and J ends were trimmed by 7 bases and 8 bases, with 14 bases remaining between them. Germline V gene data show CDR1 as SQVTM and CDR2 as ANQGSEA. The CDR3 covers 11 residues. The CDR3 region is CSASPLRGYTF. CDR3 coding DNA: TGCAGCGCTTCGCCTCTGAGAGGCTACACCTTC.

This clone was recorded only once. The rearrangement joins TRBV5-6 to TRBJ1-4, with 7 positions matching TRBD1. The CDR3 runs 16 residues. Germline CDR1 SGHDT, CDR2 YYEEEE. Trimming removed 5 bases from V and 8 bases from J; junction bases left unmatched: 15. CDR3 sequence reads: CASSSLPGQLNEKLFF. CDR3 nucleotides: TGTGCCAGCAGTTCTCTTCCGGGACAGTTGAACGAAAAACTGTTTTTT.

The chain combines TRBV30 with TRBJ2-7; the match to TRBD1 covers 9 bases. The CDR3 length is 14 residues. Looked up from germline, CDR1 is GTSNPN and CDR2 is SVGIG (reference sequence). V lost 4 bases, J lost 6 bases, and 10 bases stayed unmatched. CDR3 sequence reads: CAWNYGTGSGEQYF. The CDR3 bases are TGTGCCTGGAATTATGGGACAGGGTCGGGCGAGCAGTACTTC.